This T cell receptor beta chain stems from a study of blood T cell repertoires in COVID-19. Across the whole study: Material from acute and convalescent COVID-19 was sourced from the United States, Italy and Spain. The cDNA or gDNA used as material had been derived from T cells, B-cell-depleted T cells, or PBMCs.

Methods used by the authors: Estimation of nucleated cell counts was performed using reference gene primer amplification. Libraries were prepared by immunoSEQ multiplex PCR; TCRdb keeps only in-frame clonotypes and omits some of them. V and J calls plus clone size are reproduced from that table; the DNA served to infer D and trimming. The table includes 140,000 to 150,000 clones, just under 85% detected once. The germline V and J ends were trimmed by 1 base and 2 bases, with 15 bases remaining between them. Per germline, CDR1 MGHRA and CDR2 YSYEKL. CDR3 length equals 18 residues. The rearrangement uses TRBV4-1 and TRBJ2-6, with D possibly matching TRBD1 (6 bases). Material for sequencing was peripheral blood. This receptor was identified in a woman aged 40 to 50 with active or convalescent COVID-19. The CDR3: CASSQGGRGAPGANVLTF. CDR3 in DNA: TGCGCCAGCAGCCAAGGAGGCAGGGGAGCCCCTGGGGCCAACGTCCTGACTTTC.